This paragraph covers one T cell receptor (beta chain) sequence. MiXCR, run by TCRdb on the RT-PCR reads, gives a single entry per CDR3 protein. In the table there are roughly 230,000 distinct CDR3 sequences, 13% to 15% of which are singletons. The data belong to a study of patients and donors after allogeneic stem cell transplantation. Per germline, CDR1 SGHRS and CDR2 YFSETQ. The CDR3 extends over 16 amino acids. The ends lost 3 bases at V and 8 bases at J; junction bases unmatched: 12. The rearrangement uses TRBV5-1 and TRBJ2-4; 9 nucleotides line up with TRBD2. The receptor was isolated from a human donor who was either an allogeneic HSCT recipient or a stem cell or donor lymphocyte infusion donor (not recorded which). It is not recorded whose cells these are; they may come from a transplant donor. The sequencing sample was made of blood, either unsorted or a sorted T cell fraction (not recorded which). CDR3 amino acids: CASSSLLREGSDIQYF. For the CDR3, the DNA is TGCGCCAGCAGCTCCCTTTTGCGGGAGGGTTCGGACATTCAGTACTTC.